The source of this T cell receptor (beta chain) is a study of regulatory T cells in long-lasting Graves disease. Libraries of TCR beta came from iRepertoire HTBI primers plus Arm-PCR of CDR3 regions. TCRdb reanalysed the multiplex PCR reads using MiXCR and keeps one entry per CDR3 protein. This sample has roughly 610,000 distinct CDR3 sequences, with more than 15% found just once. Time point specified: newly diagnosed GD, antithyroid drugs for less than 3 months. There was RNA extracted from PBMCs, and the TCR library was made from it. Germline trimming cut 2 bases from V and 0 bases from J; bases unmatched to any gene: 7. Germline lookup yields CDR1 MNHEY and CDR2 SVGEGT. The CDR3 contains 17 residues. Many counts were recorded for this clonotype. These same data were also listed under a study on T cells in Graves' hyperthyroidism and ophthalmopathy.

This receptor was obtained from a man between 18 and 29 years old with Graves disease. The material sequenced was peripheral blood mononuclear cells (PBMCs), taken at new diagnosis, from a patient treated with antithyroid drugs. The rearrangement joins TRBV6-2 or TRBV6-3 to TRBJ1-5, with TRBD1 identical over 7 bases. The CDR3 reads CASSYPDRSNSNQPQHF. The CDR3 DNA is TGTGCCAGCAGTTACCCGGACAGGTCAAATAGCAATCAGCCCCAGCATTTT.